This passage covers 16 T cell receptor beta chains from one sample sequenced in a study of OX40 agonist ivuxolimab in advanced cancers. The table came from immunoSEQ multiplex PCR; TCRdb's copy has only in-frame clones and leaves some out. Seen here are some 77,000 clones, approximately 85% observed once, and the top ten hold around 5.1%. This specimen was CD4+ or CD8+ T cells sorted from blood, taken in a trial of the OX40 agonist ivuxolimab. Receptor source: an adult with an advanced solid tumor such as melanoma, head and neck, liver or kidney cancer.

The chain combines TRBV6-5 with TRBJ1-6; tentative D call: TRBD1 (5 bases). The V end was cut by 2 bases, the J end by 6 bases, with 14 bases between. The germline gives CDR1 MNHEY, CDR2 SVGAGI. This CDR3 has 16 residues. The CDR3 protein is CASSYGGATFNSPLHF. CDR3 in DNA: TGTGCCAGCAGTTACGGTGGGGCAACCTTTAATTCACCCCTCCACTTT.

The CDR3 DNA sequence: TGTGCCATCAGGGAGGGGGGTAACTATGGCTACACCTTC. Amino acid sequence: CAIREGGNYGYTF. The chain carries TRBV6-1 and TRBJ1-2; maybe TRBD1 (6 bases). The CDR3 has 13 amino acids. The germline gives CDR1 MNHNS, CDR2 SASEGT. V was cut by 10 bases and J by 1 base, with 13 bases left in between.

The chain carries TRBV19 and TRBJ2-3; 10 nucleotides match TRBD1. CDR3 length equals 15 residues. CDR1 and CDR2 from the germline V gene are LNHDA and SQIVND (reference sequence). Trimming removed 6 bases from V and 6 bases from J; junction bases left unmatched: 9. CDR3 coding DNA: TGTGCCAGTAGACCAAGGACAGGGGGGGTCGATACGCAGTATTTT. As protein: CASRPRTGGVDTQYF. The variable domain in full, with the rest retrieved from reference TRBV19 and TRBJ2-3, is DGGITQSPKYLFRKEGQNVTLSCEQNLNHDAMYWYRQDPGQGLRLIYYSQIVNDFQKGDIAEGYSVSREKKESFPLTVTSAQKNPTAFYLCASRPRTGGVDTQYFGPGTRLTVL.

This chain connects TRBV7-6 to TRBJ2-5, with D maybe TRBD2 (5 bases). Germline CDR1 is SGHVS and CDR2 is FNYEAQ. V was shortened by 4 bases and J by 2 bases, with 14 bases between the two germline ends. This CDR3 has 15 residues. The CDR3 loop reads CASSSQAVPQETQYF. Written as DNA, the CDR3 is TGTGCCAGCAGCTCCCAAGCGGTACCGCAAGAGACCCAGTACTTC.

The chain joins TRBV2 to TRBJ1-2, with no clear D. The CDR3 consists of 14 residues. The V end lost 4 bases, the J end lost 6 bases, and 15 bases lay between the germline ends. Germline V gene sequence: CDR1 SNHLY, CDR2 FYNNEI. CDR3 sequence reads: CASSGGGLRNGYTF. The CDR3 coding sequence is TGTGCCAGCAGTGGAGGTGGCCTCAGGAATGGCTACACCTTC.

This sequence joins TRBV5-1 and TRBJ1-2; 7 nucleotides agree with TRBD1. The V segment lost 4 bases and the J segment 3 bases; nucleotides outside the gene matches: 9. The CDR3 extends over 15 amino acids. The germline CDR1 and CDR2 sequences are SGHRS and YFSETQ. The CDR3 region is CASSQGGQADYGYTF. For the CDR3, the DNA is TGCGCCAGCAGCCAGGGCGGACAGGCTGACTATGGCTACACCTTC.

This chain's CDR3 is CSVGHEKLFF. CDR3 DNA: TGCAGCGTTGGACATGAAAAACTGTTTTTT. V and J are TRBV29-1 and TRBJ1-4; D is undetermined. Trimming left V 4 bases short and J 6 bases short, with 3 bases between. The CDR3 loop spans 10 amino acids. CDR1 is SQVTM, CDR2 ANQGSEA, per germline.

V and J are TRBV7-3 and TRBJ2-5; weak D call: TRBD1 (5 bases). CDR1 and CDR2 (germline): SGHTA, FQGTGA. V dropped 4 bases and J dropped 2 bases, with 14 bases sitting between them. CDR3 size: 15 residues. CDR3 bases: TGTGCCAGCAGCTCCGCAGGGTCGTGGCAAGAGACCCAGTACTTC. It encodes CASSSAGSWQETQYF.

This clone was seen only once. In DNA, the CDR3 is TGTGCCAGCAGGAACCGGGACAGGAGACAGCCCCAGCATTTT. Encoded protein: CASRNRDRRQPQHF. The rearrangement links TRBV2 to TRBJ1-5; TRBD1 aligns across 8 bases. Per the germline V gene, CDR1 is SNHLY and CDR2 is FYNNEI. The CDR3 is 14 residues long. J lost 7 bases, V lost 6 bases, and 8 bases had no gene match.

The chain couples TRBV6-1 to TRBJ2-7; 10 bases line up with TRBD1. The CDR3 loop spans 15 amino acids. The germline V gene encodes CDR1 MNHNS and CDR2 SASEGT. Unmatched junction bases numbered 6, after V lost 4 bases and J lost 3 bases. As DNA, the CDR3 is TGTGCCAGCAGTGTAACCGGGACAGGGGTCTACGAGCAGTACTTC. It is translated as CASSVTGTGVYEQYF.

The chain employs TRBV6-5 and TRBJ2-7; D gene unclear. The CDR3 has 13 amino acids. V gave up 4 bases and J gave up 2 bases, with 9 bases separating them. Germline CDR1 MNHEY, CDR2 SVGAGI. This chain's CDR3 is CASSLTPTYEQYF. The CDR3 nucleotides read TGTGCCAGCAGTTTGACTCCGACCTACGAGCAGTACTTC.

The chain uses TRBV19 and TRBJ1-6, with D tentatively TRBD1 (6 bases). V was pared by 3 bases and J by 0 bases, with 15 bases between. The CDR3 is 18 residues long. CDR1 LNHDA and CDR2 SQIVND come from the germline V gene (reference sequence). CDR3: CASSMFGGPSSYNSPLHF. The CDR3 coding sequence is TGTGCCAGTAGTATGTTTGGGGGCCCGAGCTCCTATAATTCACCCCTCCACTTT.

The CDR3 loop reads CASRSLAGVNTDTQYF. As DNA, the CDR3 is TGTGCCAGCAGATCCCTAGCGGGGGTGAACACAGATACGCAGTATTTT. The V gene is TRBV11-2, the J gene TRBJ2-3, with TRBD2 matching over 10 bases. The V gene's germline CDR1 is SGHAT and CDR2 FQNNGV. After removal of 6 bases from V and 2 bases from J, the junction contained 8 bases not matched to a gene. This CDR3 is 16 amino acids long.

The V call is TRBV7-2, the J call TRBJ2-2, with 10 positions matching TRBD2. Trimming at V came to 1 base and at J to 7 bases, leaving 6 bases not matched to a gene. From germline, CDR1 is SGHTA and CDR2 FQGNSA. CDR3 size: 16 residues. The CDR3 loop is CASSLEASGSGGELFF. CDR3 nucleotides: TGTGCCAGCAGCTTAGAAGCTAGCGGGAGTGGCGGGGAGCTGTTTTTT.

V and J are TRBV5-1 and TRBJ2-1, with D possibly matching TRBD1 (6 bases). CDR3 length equals 13 residues. Trimming pared 0 bases from V and 6 bases from J, leaving 7 bases between. Germline V CDR1 and CDR2: SGHRS, YFSETQ. The CDR3 coding sequence is TGCGCCAGCAGCTTGGGGGGGCTCAATGAGCAGTTCTTC. Its protein product is CASSLGGLNEQFF.

V is TRBV2 and J is TRBJ2-7; 8 bases line up with TRBD1. Germline V CDR1 and CDR2: SNHLY, FYNNEI. Trimming cost V 4 bases and J 4 bases; bases outside gene matches: 3. The CDR3 consists of 13 residues. Here the CDR3 reads CASSAGTGYEQYF. The CDR3 bases are TGTGCCAGCAGTGCCGGGACAGGATACGAGCAGTACTTC.